This T cell receptor beta chain emerged from a study of blood T cell repertoires in COVID-19. Across the study: Whether acute or convalescent, the COVID-19 samples came from the United States, Italy and Spain. Sources were T cells, B-cell-depleted T cells, or PBMCs; the material itself was cDNA or gDNA.

Per the original methods: Scientists estimated how many nucleated cells there were by amplifying reference gene primers. The protocol was immunoSEQ multiplex PCR, while the TCRdb copy is restricted to in-frame clones and leaves out a portion. The DNA gave D and trimming, while V, J and clone size come from that table. The sample lists 110,000 or so clones; roughly 79% were seen once. CDR3 size: 15 residues. With 7 bases clipped from V and 4 bases from J, the junction kept 7 bases outside the gene matches. Germline V lookup: CDR1 LNHDA, CDR2 SQIVND (reference sequence). The sample taken for sequencing was peripheral blood. This clonotype was sampled from a woman in her seventies with acute or convalescent COVID-19. The chain links TRBV19 to TRBJ2-1; 10 bases fit TRBD2. CDR3 DNA sequence: TGTGCCAGTACCGACGGGACTAGCGATTACAATGAGCAGTTCTTC. It encodes CASTDGTSDYNEQFF.